The 10 T cell receptor beta chains reported below all come from one sample, sequenced in a study of follicular helper T cells after annual influenza vaccination. Described time point: 2014-2015 season, 7 days after vaccination. This table comes from immunoSEQ multiplex PCR, and its TCRdb copy is limited to in-frame clones, with some not included. The sample holds 9,900 or so clones, roughly four fifths seen once. Sequenced material: CXCR5- memory CD4+ T cells sorted from blood, taken 7 days after influenza vaccination. The source of these receptors is an adult who received the influenza vaccine.

The sample holds a few counts of this clone. This sequence joins TRBV2 and TRBJ1-6; a possible D gene is TRBD1 (6 bases). The length of the CDR3 is 14 residues. Per germline, CDR1 SNHLY and CDR2 FYNNEI. V shed 6 bases and J shed 5 bases, with 11 bases lying between them. The CDR3 is CASSLTGNNSPLHF. The CDR3, as DNA: TGTGCCAGCAGCTTAACAGGGAATAATTCACCCCTCCACTTT. Based on the CDR3 plus reference TRBV2 and TRBJ1-6, the full variable domain is EPEVTQTPSHQVTQMGQEVILRCVPISNHLYFYWYRQILGQKVEFLVSFYNNEISEKSEIFDDQFSVERPDGSNFTLKIRSTKLEDSAMYFCASSLTGNNSPLHFGNGTRLTVT.

This rearrangement joins TRBV7-9 to TRBJ2-3, with D unresolved. There are 12 residues in the CDR3. Looked up from germline, CDR1 is SEHNR and CDR2 is FQNEAQ (reference sequence). Trimming left V 1 base short and J 3 bases short, with 2 bases between. The CDR3: CASSLETDTQYF. CDR3 DNA: TGTGCCAGCAGCTTAGAAACAGATACGCAGTATTTT.

The CDR3 sequence: CASSVGAGSYGYTF. The CDR3 nucleotides read TGTGCCAGCAGCGTAGGAGCGGGGAGCTATGGCTACACCTTC. J is TRBJ1-2 and V is TRBV9, with D uncertain. Between the trimmed V and J ends, which lost 0 bases and 4 bases, there was a span of 10 bases. The CDR3 spans 14 residues. Germline loops: CDR1 SGDLS, CDR2 YYNGEE. Variable domain in full (rest from reference TRBV9 and TRBJ1-2): DSGVTQTPKHLITATGQRVTLRCSPRSGDLSVYWYQQSLDQGLQFLIQYYNGEERAKGNILERFSAQQFPDLHSELNLSSLELGDSALYFCASSVGAGSYGYTFGSGTRLTVV.

The chain carries TRBV30 and TRBJ2-2; D remains ambiguous. This CDR3 has 12 residues. Trimming stripped 2 bases from V and 3 bases from J, with 4 bases between. Germline V gene sequence: CDR1 GTSNPN, CDR2 SVGIG (reference sequence). CDR3: CAWSPDTGELFF. In nucleotides, the CDR3 is TGTGCCTGGAGTCCGGACACCGGGGAGCTGTTTTTT.

V is TRBV10-3 and J is TRBJ2-2; perhaps D is TRBD1 or TRBD2 (5 bases each). The CDR3 contains 14 residues. V was pared by 6 bases and J by 3 bases, with 11 bases between. The germline V gene encodes CDR1 ENHRY and CDR2 SYGVKD. This CDR3 reads CAISAGGDTGELFF. DNA of the CDR3: TGTGCCATCAGCGCTGGGGGAGACACCGGGGAGCTGTTTTTT.

This chain joins TRBV6-1 and TRBJ2-3; 12 positions agree with TRBD2. V lost 0 bases and J lost 3; bases outside the gene matches: 4. There are 17 residues in the CDR3. Germline lookup yields CDR1 MNHNS and CDR2 SASEGT. DNA of the CDR3: TGTGCCAGCAGTGAAGCGCGTCTAGCGGGAGGGACAGATACGCAGTATTTT. Encoded protein: CASSEARLAGGTDTQYF.

The V call is TRBV5-4, the J call TRBJ2-2; D is perhaps TRBD1 (5 bases). Germline CDR1 and CDR2: SGHNT and YYREEE (reference sequence). The length of the CDR3 is 14 residues. V was shortened by 5 bases and J by 0 bases, with 8 bases between the two germline ends. For the CDR3, the DNA is TGTGCCAGCAGTGTGGGGCCGAACACCGGGGAGCTGTTTTTT. This translates into CASSVGPNTGELFF.

This clone is a singleton in its sample. This sequence joins TRBV30 and TRBJ1-1; D remains unclear. The germline V and J ends were trimmed by 0 bases and 0 bases, with 8 bases remaining between them. The CDR3 runs to 14 residues. Per the germline V gene, CDR1 is GTSNPN and CDR2 is SVGIG (reference sequence). DNA of the CDR3: TGTGCCTGGAGTGTCTCAGGTTTGAACACTGAAGCTTTCTTT. Translation: CAWSVSGLNTEAFF.

The chain has TRBV7-2 and TRBJ2-1; TRBD2 matches 11 bases. This CDR3 contains 16 residues. CDR1 is SGHTA and CDR2 is FQGNSA in the germline V gene. V was pared by 2 bases and J by 7 bases, with 7 bases of the junction left unmatched. The CDR3 here is CASSLLGLAGRNEQFF. The DNA for the CDR3 is TGTGCCAGCAGCTTACTCGGACTAGCGGGCAGAAATGAGCAGTTCTTC.

In this sample, this clone turned up a few times. The chain has TRBV5-5 and TRBJ1-3; D is undetermined. From germline, CDR1 is SGHKS and CDR2 YYEKEE (reference sequence). V lost 2 bases and J lost 8, with 8 bases in between. This CDR3 has 12 residues. The CDR3 here is CASSFIGDTIYF. CDR3 coding DNA: TGTGCCAGCAGCTTCATTGGGGACACCATATATTTT.